This T cell receptor (beta chain) was sequenced in a study of cytomegalovirus exposure and HLA in healthy donors. V was clipped by 0 bases and J by 4 bases; unmatched bases: 8. Germline assignment: CDR1 LGHNA and CDR2 YSLEER. The CDR3 extends over 17 amino acids. The PCR was carried out with 60 Vbeta primers and 13 Jbeta primers. This table comes from immunoSEQ multiplex PCR, and its TCRdb copy is limited to in-frame clones, with some not included. The sample lists about 97,000 clones; roughly 76% were seen once. This clone has only one observation. The sample taken for sequencing was PBMCs. The genes are TRBV4-3 and TRBJ2-2; 7 bases align to TRBD2. The sequence was obtained from a man in his forties or fifties in good health and CMV-seronegative. Here the CDR3 DNA reads TGCGCCAGCAGCCAAGATTATGCGGGGGTTAGCACCGGGGAGCTGTTTTTT. Residues: CASSQDYAGVSTGELFF.